Each of the 7 T cell receptor beta chains below was sequenced from the same sample in a study of identical twins. TCRdb re-called the 5' RACE reads through MiXCR, storing one row per CDR3 protein. This sample carries 500,000 to 550,000 distinct CDR3 sequences, less than 25% of them seen once, and the ten largest clones take around 0.9%. These data were also filed under a second study, of T cells expressing NK-cell markers.

Specimen: CD4+ T cells sorted from blood. All receptors derive from a woman between 18 and 29 years old in good health.

This clonotype came up a few times. V usage is TRBV12-3 or TRBV12-4 and J usage is TRBJ1-1; no reliable D call. The CDR3 is 13 amino acids. Trimming cost V 8 bases and J 1 base, with 11 bases left between them. CDR3 coding DNA: TGTGCCAGCGGACGATCCGAGAACACTGAAGCTTTCTTT. It codes for CASGRSENTEAFF.

Only a few counts were recorded for this clonotype. V is TRBV6-1 and J is TRBJ1-5; no reliable D call. The V end lost 5 bases, the J end lost 2 bases, and 10 bases lay between the germline ends. CDR3 length: 14 residues. The germline CDR1 and CDR2 sequences are MNHNS and SASEGT. The CDR3 DNA is TGTGCCAGCAGTCCTGTGGGCGGCAATCAGCCCCAGCATTTT. Translated, it gives CASSPVGGNQPQHF.

In nucleotides, the CDR3 is TGTGCCTGGAGTGTACTCGCCTACGAGCAGTACTTC. This encodes CAWSVLAYEQYF. This chain joins TRBV30 and TRBJ2-7; D is unclear. Between the trimmed V and J ends, which lost 0 bases and 2 bases, there was a span of 5 bases. This CDR3 region has 12 residues. Germline CDR1 GTSNPN, CDR2 SVGIG (reference sequence).

V usage is TRBV5-1 and J usage is TRBJ2-1; D gene ambiguous. The CDR3 length is 12 residues. The V and J ends lost 3 bases and 11 bases respectively, with 12 bases between them. Germline-derived CDR1 and CDR2 are SGHRS and YFSETQ. The CDR3 sequence: CASSSTLGQQFF. In DNA, the CDR3 is TGCGCCAGCAGCTCTACCTTAGGTCAGCAGTTCTTC.

This clonotype occurred a few times. The chain has TRBV21-1 and TRBJ1-6. TRBV21-1 is reported as a pseudogene. The CDR3 spans 12 residues. This CDR3 reads CASSKGGSPLHF. CDR3 nucleotide sequence: TGTGCCAGCAGCAAAGGCGGTTCACCCCTCCACTTT.

This clonotype was observed at least ten times. CDR3 region: CASSLSTSGPSTDTQYF. CDR3 bases: TGTGCCAGCAGTTTATCAACTAGCGGCCCTAGCACAGATACGCAGTATTTT. The rearrangement joins TRBV28 to TRBJ2-3; 8 bases are a match to TRBD2. The CDR3 runs to 17 residues. Trimming took 1 base from V and 0 from J; bases not matched to a gene: 6. CDR1 is MDHEN and CDR2 is SYDVKM in the germline V gene.

This clonotype showed up just a few times. The chain couples TRBV19 to TRBJ1-5; D is perhaps TRBD1 (5 bases). Trimming cost V 6 bases and J 3 bases, with 15 bases left between them. This CDR3 is 15 amino acids long. Germline V gene sequence: CDR1 LNHDA, CDR2 SQIVND (reference sequence). CDR3 in amino acids: CASSRGTGYNQPQHF. The CDR3 bases are TGTGCCAGTAGCCGGGGGACGGGATACAATCAGCCCCAGCATTTT.